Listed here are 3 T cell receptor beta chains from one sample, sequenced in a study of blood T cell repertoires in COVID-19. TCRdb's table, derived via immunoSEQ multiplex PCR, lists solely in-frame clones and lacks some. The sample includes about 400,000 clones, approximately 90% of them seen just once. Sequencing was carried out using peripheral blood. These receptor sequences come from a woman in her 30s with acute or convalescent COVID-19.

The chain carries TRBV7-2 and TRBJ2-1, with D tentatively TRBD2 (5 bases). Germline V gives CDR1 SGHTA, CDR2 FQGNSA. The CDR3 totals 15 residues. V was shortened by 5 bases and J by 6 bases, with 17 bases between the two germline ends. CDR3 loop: CASSSPSRGFNEQFF. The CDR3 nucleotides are TGTGCCAGCAGCAGCCCTAGCCGCGGCTTCAATGAGCAGTTCTTC.

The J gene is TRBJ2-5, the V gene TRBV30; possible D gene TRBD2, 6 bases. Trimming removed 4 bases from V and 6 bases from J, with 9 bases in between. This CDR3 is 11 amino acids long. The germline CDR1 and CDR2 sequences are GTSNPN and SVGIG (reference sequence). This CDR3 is CAWMEGKTQYF. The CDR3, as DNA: TGTGCCTGGATGGAGGGGAAGACCCAGTACTTC.

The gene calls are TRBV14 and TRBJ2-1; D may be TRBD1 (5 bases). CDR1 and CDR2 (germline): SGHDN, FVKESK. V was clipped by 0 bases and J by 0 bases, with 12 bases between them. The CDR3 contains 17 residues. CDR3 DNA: TGTGCCAGCAGCCAAGAACCGGATGGGGCCTCCTACAATGAGCAGTTCTTC. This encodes CASSQEPDGASYNEQFF.